This entry features one TCR beta chain sequence. The antigen it binds to is not known. The cohort comprised some 700 healthy bone marrow donors. All cohort members were sampled while nominally healthy, although unrecorded immune exposures were likely present. The donor was CMV seronegative and was included in the group of about 350 seronegative cohort members. A peripheral blood sample was collected from each donor, and TCR beta sequencing was performed on peripheral blood mononuclear cells. Genomic DNA was extracted from the blood cell samples with the Qiagen DNeasy Blood Extraction Kit. Library preparation used the immunoSEQ multiplex PCR assay. For the multiplex PCR, a mixture combining 60 forward primers for TCR Vbeta segments and 13 reverse primers for TCR Jbeta segments was used. A multiplex PCR assay on genomic DNA amplified the CDR3 region of rearranged TCR beta genes. The amplified TCR beta libraries were sequenced on the Illumina HiSeq System as 87-base-pair reads. Under the source paper's analysis protocol: A later analysis counted some 80 million unique TCR beta chains across the 666 repertoires, and around 12 million of these chains were shared by at least two donors. To remove PCR and sequencing errors, raw reads were error-corrected and collapsed into unique sequences using a nearest-neighbor algorithm that merged closely related sequences. CDR3 sequences were aligned to IMGT reference sequences to assign V, D and J gene segments. Each retained sequence needed at least a six-nucleotide match to both a V gene segment and a J gene segment. Rearrangements were called productive when the CDR3 lacked stop codons and stayed in frame with V and J; all others were non-productive. CDR3 was defined by IMGT convention, running from the second conserved V-encoded cysteine to the conserved J-encoded phenylalanine. In an earlier analysis of some 550 of the donors, sequences lacking an unambiguous match to a single V gene segment were excluded. In an earlier analysis of about 590 of the donors, a V segment was called functional when productive rearrangements were above 56.7%, and segregating when the standard deviation between donors exceeded 5%. To diagnose cytomegalovirus status from the catalog of TCR beta chain sequences, a statistical classification framework was built. V and J gene assignment, in a later analysis, came from comparing TCR nucleotide sequences with IMGT/GENE-DB human TR gene sequences. A later analysis assigned CDR3 sequences and most-parsimonious VDJ recombination scenarios with the TCRdist pipeline. In a later analysis, each TCR beta chain was defined by its CDR3 amino acid sequence together with its V-gene family, and reads without a unique V-gene family were excluded. A later analysis removed 450 to 600 highly shared, low-generation-probability nucleotide sequences to deal with suspected cross-contamination and a sequencing artifact. In a later analysis, a clonal expansion index for each public chain was calculated from normalized within-repertoire ranks of inferred template counts. In a later analysis, generation probabilities were computed with a VDJ recombination model fitted to out-of-frame rearrangements, and the resulting probabilities were checked against IGoR. A later analysis scored TCR-TCR, TCR-HLA and TCR-CMV co-occurrence with hypergeometric tests, applying a repertoire-size bias correction to TCR pairs. In a later analysis, false discovery rates were estimated by permuting HLA or CMV assignments 20 times. A later analysis grouped co-occurring TCRs with DBSCAN, adding TCRdist sequence similarity when clustering within HLA-allele-positive subsets. For co-occurrence clustering, repertoires with fewer than 30,000 or more than 120,000 public chains were excluded, along with a handful of repertoires with anomalous nucleotide sharing. This immuneACCESS table, as held by TCRdb, lists in-frame sequences with V and J called but not all clones. Of the missing ones, under half trace to an unresolved V gene in checked studies; the others have no known cause. V, J and clone size reflect that table, while D and trimming were determined from the DNA. The record for this sample contains fewer than 150,000 clones. The top ten hold roughly 2.5% of the sample.

The data were taken from a study of cytomegalovirus exposure and HLA in healthy donors (TCRdb year 2017). Background on the whole study: In an earlier analysis of several hundred of the donors, about 260 Gb of sequence data and 90 million to 120 million unique TCR beta sequences from about 190 million T cells were reported. Around 330 gigabases of sequencing data and approximately 92 million unique TCR sequences made up an early release that covered fewer than 650 HLA-typed donors. The genetic ancestry cluster associated with self-reported Caucasian donors included roughly four fifths of the approximately 400 genotyped donors. The aim of the study was to test whether cataloging public T cell receptors could identify signatures of past pathogen exposure. Using immunosequencing, the study profiled T cell repertoires from 500 to 800 subjects and related those repertoires to cytomegalovirus serostatus. Besides the first cohort of hundreds of subjects, a separate validation cohort made up of 90 to 150 different subjects was used. The study combined high-throughput TCR immunosequencing, statistical association of individual TCRs with disease status, and machine learning to predict cytomegalovirus infection status. To study patterns of TCR occurrence, a later analysis re-analyzed previously published TCR beta repertoires from under 750 donors and added high-resolution HLA genotyping. Rather than drawing on any new phenotypic data, the later analysis identified candidate immune exposures from TCR beta sequences and the way those sequences occurred across donors. To decide whether each TCR beta V gene segment behaved as functional or pseudogenic, an earlier analysis of some 600 of the donors relied on high-throughput TCR beta sequencing. Donor age, sex, ethnicity and CMV serostatus were compiled together with the repertoire data. Genome-wide SNP genotypes for about 60% of the roughly 700 donors were used in a later genetic analysis, which treated that subset as a discovery cohort. Every repertoire in the discovery cohort had been generated on one and the same sequencing platform. HLA typing covered class I and class II loci at four-digit resolution. The number of typed donors differed by locus: about 620-640 for A, B, C, DRB1 and DQB1; approximately 520 for DQA1; approximately 600 for DPA1; and roughly 490 for DPB1. Four to six DR-DQ haplotypes were handled as single units for association and clustering, since linkage in the cohort was strong. Among some 410 genotyped donors of the cohort, an average of about 240,000 unique TCR beta nucleotide sequences was sequenced per donor, of which 15% to 20% were non-productive. The paper as a whole reports these results and caveats: A later analysis found that HLA-associated TCR beta chains were more clonally expanded and had lower generation probabilities than equally common non-associated chains. Because HLA typing was missing for some donors at each locus, association tests included only the typed subset. The sequencing pipeline was judged likely to have produced a cluster of highly shared sequence variants as a technical artifact. The earlier analysis of approximately 590 of the donors excluded some 15 rarely observed V segments, including chromosome 9 orphons, because counts were too low. In a later genetic analysis, a missense DCLRE1C variant was associated with V-gene and J-gene trimming of TCR beta chains, and the association was replicated in an independent cohort. Most CMV-associated TCR beta chains appeared to be HLA-restricted in a later analysis, and the HLA associations seemed to be driven largely by CMV exposure. In a later genetic analysis, fewer N-insertions in productive TCRs were reported among donors in an Asian-associated ancestry cluster than the 666-donor mean. According to a later analysis, TCR association rates differed among HLA loci, with DRB1 alleles showing the most associated TCRs and HLA-C alleles showing the fewest. Linkage disequilibrium might explain the correlated functional status among segregating V segments, but an unknown experimental factor could not be ruled out. Assigning TCR associations to individual alleles was difficult when HLA alleles, especially DR and DQ, strongly co-occurred. While some public TCRs were present in many individuals, most TCR sequences turned up only very rarely across donors. The study listed 150 to 200 TCR beta chains as associated with cytomegalovirus. A few of the identified cytomegalovirus-associated TCR beta chains were confirmed in vitro to be specific for cytomegalovirus antigens. A further reported finding was that TCR beta sequences accurately predicted the HLA-A and HLA-B alleles for most subjects in the first cohort. Specific HLA alleles were associated with roughly 17,000 TCR beta sequences at a false discovery rate of 0.05 in a later analysis. The authors suggested that the approach could potentially be extended to other disease states and immunological phenotypes. A later analysis reported that several top co-occurrence clusters appeared linked to parvovirus B19, influenza, CMV and Epstein-Barr virus. The 87-base-pair reads could not distinguish some IMGT-functional V segments, including TRBV6-2 and TRBV6-3, so those segments were excluded. This cohort had only TCR beta chains sequenced, and the lack of alpha or paired-chain data limited which features could be detected. The presence/absence analyses assumed that sequencing depth was roughly uniform across donors, and that assumption may not be true. Cytomegalovirus status was reported to be diagnosed by the classifier with high specificity and sensitivity in both the original and validation cohorts. The only immune exposure information available for the cohort was CMV serostatus. In an earlier analysis of some 500 of the donors, most TCR beta V segments were observed in productive rearrangements about 90% or about 30% of the time, broadly matching IMGT annotations.

Clipping removes 5 bases from V and 1 base from J, with 13 as the unmatched junction base count. CDR1 and CDR2 are read off the germline V gene as SGHRS and YFSETQ. From cysteine to phenylalanine, the CDR3 is 17 amino acids long. The kept DNA is CDR3 alone, 51 bases in frame from the first base. This sequence originates from a man aged 35-49 years in good health and CMV-seronegative. The sequence is built from TRBV5-1 and TRBJ2-3; TRBD2 fits 7 bases in the junction. The source material was PBMCs. The nucleotide sequence is given as TGCGCCAGCAGTTACGCCAAAGCGGGGATTCGCACAGATACGCAGTATTTT. This sequence encodes CASSYAKAGIRTDTQYF.